This T cell receptor beta chain appears in the sequencing data of a study of blood T cell repertoires in COVID-19. At the level of the study: Samples taken during acute and convalescent COVID-19 were collected in the United States, Italy and Spain. The cDNA or gDNA used as material had been derived from T cells, B-cell-depleted T cells, or PBMCs.

Original processing methods: From reference gene primer amplification, estimates of nucleated cell counts were derived. Repertoires were generated with immunoSEQ multiplex PCR, while TCRdb's copy carries only in-frame clones and drops some. That table is the source of V, J and clone size, and D and trimming were worked out from the DNA. In the table there are approximately 150,000 clones, 88% of which are singletons. Germline lookup yields CDR1 SNHLY and CDR2 FYNNEI. The CDR3 has 14 residues. V was cut by 3 bases and J by 7 bases, with 15 bases left in between. The genes are TRBV2 and TRBJ1-1; D might be TRBD1 (5 bases). Sequencing was done on a sample of peripheral blood. The clonotype was recovered from a man in his 70s with active COVID-19. The CDR3 region is CASSDDRSRLEAFF. The CDR3 DNA is TGTGCCAGCAGTGATGACAGATCCCGCCTTGAAGCTTTCTTT.